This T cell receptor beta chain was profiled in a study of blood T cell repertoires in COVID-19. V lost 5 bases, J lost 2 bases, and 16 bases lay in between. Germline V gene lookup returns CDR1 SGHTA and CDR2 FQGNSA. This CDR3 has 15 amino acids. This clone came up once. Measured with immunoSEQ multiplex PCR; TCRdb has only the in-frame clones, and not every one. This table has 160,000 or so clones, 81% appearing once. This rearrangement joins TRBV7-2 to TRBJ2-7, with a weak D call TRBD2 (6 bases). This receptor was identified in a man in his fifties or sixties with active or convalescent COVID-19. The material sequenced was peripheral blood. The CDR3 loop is CASSPGGTQTYEQYF. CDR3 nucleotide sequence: TGTGCCAGCAGCCCCGGCGGGACGCAAACCTACGAGCAGTACTTC.